A single sample gave rise to the 19 T cell receptor beta chains below, sequenced in a study of immune characterization of retroperitoneal liposarcoma. TCRdb reprocessed the PCR reads via MiXCR and lists one record per CDR3 protein. The table records 2,900 or so distinct CDR3 sequences, around 48% of them present only once. Sequenced material: tumor tissue. The receptors derive from a male donor with retroperitoneal liposarcoma.

The genes are TRBV27 and TRBJ2-1; 13 positions match TRBD2. CDR1 is MNHEY and CDR2 is SMNVEV in the germline V gene (reference sequence). CDR3 length: 17 residues. V lost 4 bases and J lost 0; bases outside the gene matches: 3. CDR3 DNA: TGTGCCAGCAGTTCACTAGCGGGGGGGAGCTCCTACAATGAGCAGTTCTTC. This encodes CASSSLAGGSSYNEQFF.

The V gene is TRBV6-6, the J gene TRBJ1-2; TRBD1 matches at 8 bases. CDR3 size: 16 residues. Trimming removed 0 bases from V and 4 bases from J; junction bases left unmatched: 7. Germline V gives CDR1 MNHNY, CDR2 SVGAGI (reference sequence). The CDR3 DNA reads TGTGCCAGCAGTTACTCCGGGACAGGATCTATCTATGGCTACACCTTC. Residues: CASSYSGTGSIYGYTF.

The V and J genes are TRBV6-1 and TRBJ2-6; D is unresolved. CDR3 size: 15 residues. In germline, CDR1 is MNHNS, CDR2 SASEGT. Trimming stripped 8 bases from V and 0 bases from J, with 11 bases between. The CDR3 nucleotides read TGTGCCAGCCGCCCGGACCGCTCTGGGGCCAACGTCCTGACTTTC. The encoded protein is CASRPDRSGANVLTF.

The V call is TRBV6-1, the J call TRBJ2-5; tentatively, D is TRBD1 (5 bases). The CDR3 is 14 residues long. Trimming removed 5 bases at V and 3 bases at J, with 13 bases between. Germline V gene data show CDR1 as MNHNS and CDR2 as SASEGT. CDR3 residues: CASSIQGNEETQYF. CDR3 DNA sequence: TGTGCCAGCAGTATTCAGGGTAATGAAGAGACCCAGTACTTC.

This chain joins TRBV6-5 and TRBJ2-1; no firm D call. The J call may be in error: the DNA end matches TRBJ2-5 better. This CDR3 comprises 17 residues. Germline CDR1 reads MNHEY; CDR2 reads SVGAGI. The CDR3 protein is CASSEEAPAAIGETQYF. DNA of the CDR3: TGTGCCAGCAGTGAAGAGGCGCCGGCGGCGATCGGGGAGACCCAGTACTTC.

By sample fraction, this clonotype is medium-sized (0.01 to 0.1%). This chain joins TRBV6-1 and TRBJ1-3, with unresolved D. Germline values: CDR1 MNHNS, CDR2 SASEGT. This CDR3 spans 14 amino acids. Trimming left V 8 bases short and J 3 bases short, with 14 bases between. This chain's CDR3 is CASGGLFFGNTIYF. The CDR3 region has the DNA TGTGCCAGCGGCGGTTTGTTCTTTGGAAACACCATATATTTT.

The CDR3 loop is CASRLASTDTQYF. Written as DNA, the CDR3 is TGTGCCAGCCGACTAGCGAGCACAGATACGCAGTATTTT. The rearrangement uses TRBV6-5 and TRBJ2-3, with TRBD2 identical over 8 bases. In germline, CDR1 is MNHEY, CDR2 SVGAGI. The CDR3 covers 13 residues. Trimming removed 8 bases from V and 0 bases from J; junction bases left unmatched: 1.

The chain uses TRBV6-1 and TRBJ2-3; 8 bases align to TRBD1. The junction had 8 bases not matched to a gene; V was cut back by 6 bases and J by 0 bases. CDR3 length equals 16 residues. The germline gives CDR1 MNHNS, CDR2 SASEGT. The CDR3 region is CASRPPTGESTDTQYF. The CDR3 bases are TGTGCCAGCAGACCCCCGACAGGGGAGAGCACAGATACGCAGTATTTT.

This chain joins TRBV12-3 or TRBV12-4 and TRBJ2-1, with 15 positions matching TRBD2. Germline trimming cut 3 bases from V and 0 bases from J; bases unmatched to any gene: 3. The CDR3 runs 18 residues. The CDR3: CASSFGTSGRSSYNEQFF. In nucleotides, the CDR3 is TGTGCCAGCAGTTTCGGGACTAGCGGGAGGAGCTCCTACAATGAGCAGTTCTTC.

By sample share, this clonotype is medium-sized. This chain joins TRBV6-5 and TRBJ2-3, with D possibly matching TRBD2 (6 bases). Trimming cost V 2 bases and J 2 bases, with 11 bases left between them. The CDR3 sequence is 15 residues long. CDR1 is MNHEY and CDR2 is SVGAGI in the germline V gene. The DNA of the CDR3 is TGTGCCAGCAGTTACCGGGGAGGACTCACAGATACGCAGTATTTT. This encodes CASSYRGGLTDTQYF.

J is TRBJ1-2 and V is TRBV27; 7 bases match TRBD1. Germline loops: CDR1 MNHEY, CDR2 SMNVEV (reference sequence). V lost 2 bases to trimming and J lost 1 base; unmatched junction nucleotides: 4. CDR3 length: 15 amino acids. The CDR3 bases are TGTGCCAGCAGTTTACGGGCAGGGGGTAACTATGGCTACACCTTC. Translation gives CASSLRAGGNYGYTF.

The V and J genes are TRBV6-1 and TRBJ2-1; 7 bases are shared with TRBD2. J gave up 2 bases and V 7 bases, and 8 bases lay outside the gene matches. Germline V gene lookup returns CDR1 MNHNS and CDR2 SASEGT. CDR3 length equals 15 residues. The CDR3 protein is CASTASGETYNEQFF. CDR3 nucleotides: TGTGCCAGCACGGCTAGCGGAGAGACCTACAATGAGCAGTTCTTC.

This chain joins TRBV6-1 and TRBJ2-1; D unresolved. The DNA end favors TRBJ2-5, so the J call may be wrong. The CDR3 runs to 14 residues. Germline V gene lookup returns CDR1 MNHNS and CDR2 SASEGT. The CDR3 bases are TGTGCCAGCAGACAGCTATCCCCTCAAGAGACCCAGTACTTC. Translated: CASRQLSPQETQYF.

The rearrangement uses TRBV6-1 and TRBJ1-1; no definite D call. The germline V and J ends were trimmed by 6 bases and 0 bases, with 2 bases remaining between them. The CDR3 is 11 residues long. The germline CDR1 and CDR2 sequences are MNHNS and SASEGT. CDR3 nucleotides: TGTGCCAGCAGGTTGAACACTGAAGCTTTCTTT. Amino acid sequence: CASRLNTEAFF.

This clonotype is medium-sized by share. The chain is built from TRBV7-8 and TRBJ2-2; maybe TRBD1 (6 bases). The CDR3 extends over 14 amino acids. CDR1 is SGHVS and CDR2 is FQNEAQ in the germline V gene. The V end was cut by 5 bases, the J end by 4 bases, with 11 bases between. CDR3 nucleotides: TGTGCCAGCAGCCTAACAGGGCCCACCGGGGAGCTGTTTTTT. Translation gives CASSLTGPTGELFF.

In this sample, this clonotype turned up a few times. The CDR3 loop is CASTLTSGREDTQYF. In DNA form, the CDR3 reads TGTGCCAGCACCCTGACTAGCGGGAGGGAGGATACGCAGTATTTT. This rearrangement joins TRBV12-3 or TRBV12-4 to TRBJ2-3, with 14 bases identical to TRBD2. J was trimmed by 6 bases and V by 7 bases; bases with no gene match: 6. This CDR3 has 15 amino acids.

CDR3 coding DNA: TGTGCCAGCAGCTTAGAGGGTGCAGATCCGCACAATGAGCAGTACTTC. Translating it yields CASSLEGADPHNEQYF. The rearrangement uses TRBV7-8 and TRBJ2-1; D is unclear. Near its end, the DNA agrees better with TRBJ2-7, so the J call may be wrong. Germline V gene sequence: CDR1 SGHVS, CDR2 FQNEAQ. This CDR3 has 16 residues.

The CDR3 loop reads CASSLERWNEQFF. The CDR3 region has the DNA TGTGCCAGCAGCTTAGAACGATGGAATGAGCAGTTCTTC. The chain employs TRBV11-2 and TRBJ2-1; D remains ambiguous. The V gene lost 0 bases and the J gene lost 7 bases, with 7 bases spanning the gap. CDR1 is SGHAT and CDR2 is FQNNGV in the germline V gene. The CDR3 is 13 amino acids.

This clonotype is categorized as medium-sized. The rearrangement uses TRBV7-6 and TRBJ2-2; no firm D call. Germline lookup yields CDR1 SGHVS and CDR2 FNYEAQ. The CDR3 has 18 amino acids. V was pared by 2 bases and J by 4 bases, with 20 bases between. The CDR3 DNA follows: TGTGCCAGCAGCTTATCCCCGAGCCAGGCCAGGAGCACCGGGGAGCTGTTTTTT. Its translation is CASSLSPSQARSTGELFF.